The subject of this entry is one TCR beta chain. No antigen is known for it. Library creation used 5' RACE. Each TCR library was prepared from around 3,200 ng of total RNA. For each sample, cDNA synthesis with SMARTScribe reverse transcriptase was split into eight separate reactions. During cDNA synthesis, template switching introduced unique molecular identifiers that contained a 6-nucleotide sample barcode. Two nested PCRs of about 15 and 9 cycles amplified the TCRalpha and TCRbeta cDNA, and bead purification followed each PCR. Before amplification, cDNA was treated with uracil DNA-glycosylase and purified using the QIAquick PCR purification kit. The second PCR was the step at which Illumina TruSeq-compatible adapters and sample-specific barcodes were added. TapeStation and Qubit were used to check library quality and concentration, and approximately 5.5 ng of each library went into the pool. Sequencing of pooled libraries was carried out on an Illumina HiSeq2500 single-index Rapid Run using 2 x 100 bp reads and custom sequencing primers. The paper's data handling went like this. UMI-based consensus assembly with MiGEC version 1.2.6 was used to correct PCR and sequencing errors. MiXCR version 2.1.1 was used for V(D)J alignment, clonotype assembly and CDR3 extraction. Gene usage, clonotype sharing and MAIT/NKT TCR abundance were normalised by analysing the top 1000, 10 000 and 20 000 clonotypes per sample. After downsampling to 27 000 UMIs, diversity was calculated as the inverse Simpson index using the vegan R package. Statistical testing used paired Mann-Whitney U tests on the discordant twin pairs and applied Benjamini-Hochberg correction for multiple testing. Reprocessed by TCRdb, the reads give a single entry per CDR3 protein sequence, without DNA. These V and J calls derive from TCRdb rather than the authors' analysis. The table for this sample lists around 450,000 distinct CDR3 sequences. The top ten clones comprise 2.4% of the sample.

The sample originates from a study of monozygotic twins with inflammatory bowel disease (dated by TCRdb to about 2019). With respect to the entire study: A total of 28 monozygotic twin pairs were included in the full study, comprising nine German pairs (four IBD-concordant, five IBD-discordant) and 19 IBD-discordant Danish pairs. The search for disease-associated traits relied mainly on comparing, within discordant pairs, IBD patients with their genetically identical healthy co-twins. Each individual had, on average, about 151 000 unique TCRalpha sequences and 181 000 unique TCRbeta sequences available for analysis.

Overall study outcomes, separate from this receptor: Concordant and discordant twins showed no difference in repertoire similarity, possibly because of limited statistical power. IBD patients shared fewer clonotypes with other individuals than healthy twins did, most markedly in patients showing signs of disease activity. No single strong signal or clonotype linked to IBD turned up in the results, so the idea that one exists was not supported. The analysis was unable to tell apart different T cell subtypes. Measured by the inverse Simpson index, TCRbeta repertoire diversity was lower in IBD patients than in their healthy co-twins. Differing immunosuppressive treatments among patients may have added background noise and inter-individual variability to the repertoires.

A roughly 2.5 ml peripheral blood sample was drawn into PAXgene tubes per donor and stored at -80°C. Without T cell sorting, total RNA was isolated from whole blood using the PAXgene blood miRNA kit on an automated QIAcube. Peripheral blood from monozygotic twin pairs, either concordant or discordant for inflammatory bowel disease, underwent deep TCRalpha and TCRbeta repertoire profiling that used unique molecular barcoding. For every twin pair, smoking habits were documented, and each individual was categorised as a current, former or never smoker. For CDR1 and CDR2, the germline V gene lists LGHNT and FRNRAP. The CDR3 holds 14 amino acids from the cysteine to the phenylalanine. Only the protein is available.

The source material was blood. The rearranged chain carries TRBV12-5 and TRBJ1-5; without DNA, the TCRdb call of TRBD1 cannot be checked. This sequence originates from a human donor with ulcerative colitis or Crohn's disease, or a healthy co-twin of an affected twin (not recorded which). The CDR3 protein: CASGTGAGNQPQHF.